This TCR beta chain was documented in a study of blood T cell repertoires in COVID-19. For the study at large: Acute-phase and convalescent COVID-19 samples originated in the United States, Italy and Spain.

The CDR3 consists of 10 residues. Trimming stripped 5 bases from V and 10 bases from J, with 6 bases between. Germline V gene lookup returns CDR1 LNHNV and CDR2 YYDKDF (reference sequence). Authors' methods: How many nucleated cells were present was estimated from reference gene primer amplification. Sequenced by immunoSEQ multiplex PCR; TCRdb stores in-frame clones only, minus some. V, J and clone size are those of that table, while D and trimming were read from the DNA. The table includes 100,000 to 130,000 clones, roughly 84% detected once. Material: peripheral blood. The chain couples TRBV15 to TRBJ2-1; D is possibly TRBD1 (6 bases). This clonotype originated in a human donor in a cohort sampled during active COVID-19. CDR3 amino acids: CATSGQEQFF. The CDR3, as DNA: TGTGCCACCAGCGGACAGGAGCAGTTCTTC. The entire variable domain, with the rest obtained from reference TRBV15 and TRBJ2-1, is as follows: DAMVIQNPRYQVTQFGKPVTLSCSQTLNHNVMYWYQQKSSQAPKLLFHYYDKDFNNEADTPDNFQSRRPNTSFCFLDIRSPGLGDTAMYLCATSGQEQFFGPGTRLTVL.